One and the same sample provided the 16 T cell receptor beta chains below, sequenced in a study of blood T cell repertoires in COVID-19. Some clones are missing from TCRdb's copy, which holds only in-frame ones; the method was immunoSEQ multiplex PCR. This sample has hundreds of thousands of clones, with approximately 86% found just once. The sequencing input was peripheral blood. The source is a woman aged 80 or over with active or convalescent COVID-19.

The rearrangement uses TRBV5-1 and TRBJ2-6; no definite D call. The CDR3 totals 16 residues. Per the germline V gene, CDR1 is SGHRS and CDR2 is YFSETQ. The ends were cut back, 0 bases at V and 0 bases at J, with 7 bases in the middle. CDR3 protein: CASSLESSSGANVLTF. CDR3 sequence (DNA): TGCGCCAGCAGCTTGGAATCGAGCTCTGGGGCCAACGTCCTGACTTTC.

This chain uses TRBV6-6 with TRBJ1-1, with 7 bases lining up with TRBD1. Trimming at V came to 4 bases and at J to 3 bases, leaving 5 bases not matched to a gene. The germline V gene has CDR1 MNHNY and CDR2 SVGAGI (reference sequence). This CDR3 is 14 amino acids long. The CDR3 DNA is TGTGCCAGCAGTTCAGGGGGGTGGGACACTGAAGCTTTCTTT. Amino acids: CASSSGGWDTEAFF.

The chain is built from TRBV2 and TRBJ1-5; TRBD1 might be the D (5 bases). The CDR3 extends over 14 amino acids. The germline V gene encodes CDR1 SNHLY and CDR2 FYNNEI. The V gene lost 3 bases and the J gene lost 7 bases, with 13 bases spanning the gap. CDR3 protein: CASSELQGSQPQHF. DNA for the CDR3: TGTGCCAGCAGTGAGTTGCAGGGAAGCCAGCCCCAGCATTTT.

The gene calls are TRBV27 and TRBJ1-2, with TRBD1 matching 9 bases. The J segment lost 3 bases and the V segment lost 5 bases, leaving 4 bases of the junction unmatched. Germline values: CDR1 MNHEY, CDR2 SMNVEV (reference sequence). This CDR3 has 14 amino acids. CDR3 nucleotides: TGTGCCAGCAGTCACCGGACAGGGGACTATGGCTACACCTTC. Its translation is CASSHRTGDYGYTF.

The gene calls are TRBV28 and TRBJ1-4; the match to TRBD1 covers 7 bases. CDR3 length: 14 residues. CDR1 and CDR2 (germline): MDHEN, SYDVKM. The V gene end was trimmed by 7 bases and the J gene end by 7 bases; junction bases not matched to a gene: 9. The DNA for the CDR3 is TGTGCCAGCAACAGGGGAGTGATGGGTGAAAAACTGTTTTTT. This encodes CASNRGVMGEKLFF.

The V gene is TRBV3-1 (or the pseudogene TRBV3-2), the J gene TRBJ1-2; the D is unclear. The V gene lost 3 bases and the J gene lost 8 bases, with 10 bases spanning the gap. The CDR3 totals 12 residues. Germline values: CDR1 LGHDT, CDR2 YNNKEL (reference sequence). The CDR3 loop reads CASSQTGRGYTF. In DNA form, the CDR3 reads TGTGCCAGCAGCCAGACCGGCAGGGGCTACACCTTC.

This sequence joins TRBV6-5 and TRBJ2-7, with TRBD2 matching 9 bases. After removal of 6 bases from V and 7 bases from J, the junction contained 13 bases not matched to a gene. The CDR3 has 15 residues. CDR1 and CDR2 (germline): MNHEY, SVGAGI. CDR3: CASSSGLALAPEQYF. The CDR3 DNA is TGTGCCAGCAGCTCCGGACTAGCGTTGGCCCCAGAGCAGTACTTC.

The genes are TRBV27 and TRBJ1-4, with 9 positions matching TRBD1. V dropped 5 bases and J dropped 8; count of bases not matched to a gene: 15. CDR1 and CDR2 from the germline V gene are MNHEY and SMNVEV (reference sequence). The CDR3 runs to 17 residues. The CDR3 reads CASSGSGTGILGEKLFF. The CDR3 region has the DNA TGTGCCAGCAGTGGGTCCGGGACAGGGATACTTGGGGAAAAACTGTTTTTT. Complete variable domain (other parts from reference TRBV27 and TRBJ1-4): EAQVTQNPRYLITVTGKKLTVTCSQNMNHEYMSWYRQDPGLGLRQIYYSMNVEVTDKGDVPEGYKVSRKEKRNFPLILESPSPNQTSLYFCASSGSGTGILGEKLFFGSGTQLSVL.

This chain connects TRBV11-2 to TRBJ2-2, with 7 positions matching TRBD2. With 3 bases clipped from V and 4 bases from J, the junction kept 8 bases outside the gene matches. CDR3 length: 16 residues. In germline, CDR1 is SGHAT, CDR2 FQNNGV. The DNA for the CDR3 is TGTGCCAGCAGCTTGTTCGGGGGGACGGTCACCGGGGAGCTGTTTTTT. It codes for CASSLFGGTVTGELFF. The whole variable domain, remainder taken from reference TRBV11-2 and TRBJ2-2, is EAGVAQSPRYKIIEKRQSVAFWCNPISGHATLYWYQQILGQGPKLLIQFQNNGVVDDSQLPKDRFSAERLKGVDSTLKIQPAKLEDSAVYLCASSLFGGTVTGELFFGEGSRLTVL.

The V and J genes are TRBV7-2 and TRBJ2-7; 9 positions agree with TRBD1. Per the germline V gene, CDR1 is SGHTA and CDR2 is FQGNSA. The CDR3 extends over 15 amino acids. J gave up 0 bases and V 6 bases, and 6 bases lay outside the gene matches. The chain's CDR3 is CASRPRGQGSYEQYF. Here the CDR3 DNA reads TGTGCCAGCAGGCCTAGGGGACAGGGCTCCTACGAGCAGTACTTC.

This clone was seen a single time. This rearrangement joins TRBV9 to TRBJ1-1; D unclear. The CDR3 extends over 16 amino acids. Between the trimmed V and J ends, which lost 4 bases and 0 bases, there was a span of 16 bases. Germline V gene sequence: CDR1 SGDLS, CDR2 YYNGEE. In nucleotides, the CDR3 is TGTGCCAGCAGCCCGCCCGAACTCATTTTGAACACTGAAGCTTTCTTT. This sequence encodes CASSPPELILNTEAFF.

The chain is built from TRBV6-4 and TRBJ2-1, with D tentatively TRBD2 (5 bases). The germline V gene has CDR1 MRHNA and CDR2 SNTAGT. The CDR3 is made up of 15 amino acids. The V and J ends lost 3 bases and 0 bases respectively, with 9 bases between them. CDR3 amino acids: CASSERADSYNEQFF. DNA of the CDR3: TGTGCCAGCAGTGAAAGAGCGGACTCCTACAATGAGCAGTTCTTC.

The rearrangement joins TRBV24-1 to TRBJ2-5; possible D gene TRBD1, 5 bases. The germline V gene encodes CDR1 KGHDR and CDR2 SFDVKD. Trimming shortened V by 6 bases and J by 3 bases, and 13 bases separated the two germline ends. This CDR3 contains 14 residues. The CDR3 bases are TGTGCCACCAGTACGAGAAAAGGGGAAGAGACCCAGTACTTC. It encodes CATSTRKGEETQYF.

The chain has TRBV19 and TRBJ2-4; TRBD2 might be the D (6 bases). V lost 5 bases and J 6 bases, leaving 14 bases between the germline ends. The CDR3 is made up of 14 amino acids. Germline CDR1 LNHDA, CDR2 SQIVND (reference sequence). CDR3 in DNA: TGTGCCAGTAGTGTCAGAACGGGGGTAAACATTCAGTACTTC. Translation gives CASSVRTGVNIQYF.

The V call is TRBV27, the J call TRBJ1-1, with no clear D. The V gene's germline CDR1 is MNHEY and CDR2 SMNVEV (reference sequence). The V gene lost 2 bases and the J gene lost 3 bases, with 13 bases spanning the gap. The CDR3 extends over 15 amino acids. CDR3 region: CASSLSWAGHTEAFF. CDR3 nucleotides: TGTGCCAGCAGTTTAAGTTGGGCAGGCCACACTGAAGCTTTCTTT.

Remarks on this clone: The same CDR3 arises from other DNA sequences in this sample as well. V and J are TRBV10-1 and TRBJ1-1; 8 nucleotides align to TRBD1. Germline V gives CDR1 WNHNN, CDR2 SYGVQD (reference sequence). V was clipped by 8 bases and J by 5 bases; unmatched bases: 4. The CDR3 runs 12 residues. The CDR3 loop reads CASSTGGTEAFF. In nucleotides, the CDR3 is TGCGCCAGCTCCACAGGGGGTACTGAAGCTTTCTTT.